The source of this T cell receptor beta chain is a study of shared clonotypes between healthy human individuals. CDR1 MNHEY and CDR2 SMNVEV come from the germline V gene (reference sequence). This CDR3 contains 19 residues. V was shortened by 0 bases and J by 0 bases, with 18 bases between the two germline ends. Produced via immunoSEQ multiplex PCR; TCRdb's table is partial and in-frame only. The table records 450,000 to 700,000 clones, nearly 97% of them present only once. This clone has a single count. Positive CCR7 selection of CD45RO-negative cells yielded the naive CD8 cells, and terminally differentiated effector memory CD45RA+ cells were excluded.

Sequencing was performed on naive CD8+ T cells sorted from blood. The genes are TRBV27 and TRBJ1-5; D is possibly TRBD1 (6 bases). This sequence was found in a woman under 40 in good health. The CDR3 is CASSLSPPQQGYSNQPQHF. CDR3 DNA sequence: TGTGCCAGCAGTTTATCCCCACCTCAACAGGGCTATAGCAATCAGCCCCAGCATTTT.